The present entry profiles one T cell receptor beta chain with its context. The data are from a study of cytomegalovirus exposure and HLA in healthy donors. Trimming took 0 bases from V and 6 from J, leaving 12 bases between them. Germline CDR1 is GTSNPN and CDR2 is SVGIG (reference sequence). The CDR3 is 14 amino acids. PCR used 60 Vbeta primers and 13 Jbeta primers. This table comes from immunoSEQ multiplex PCR, and its TCRdb copy is limited to in-frame clones, with some not included. The profile shows roughly 150,000 clones, 60% to 80% of them singletons. Input material: PBMCs. This clonotype originated in a male donor in good health and CMV-seronegative. The chain uses TRBV30 and TRBJ1-5; D gene ambiguous. The CDR3 DNA is TGTGCCTGGAGTGTAACCGGGGTGGGTCAGCCCCAGCATTTT. This gives the protein CAWSVTGVGQPQHF.